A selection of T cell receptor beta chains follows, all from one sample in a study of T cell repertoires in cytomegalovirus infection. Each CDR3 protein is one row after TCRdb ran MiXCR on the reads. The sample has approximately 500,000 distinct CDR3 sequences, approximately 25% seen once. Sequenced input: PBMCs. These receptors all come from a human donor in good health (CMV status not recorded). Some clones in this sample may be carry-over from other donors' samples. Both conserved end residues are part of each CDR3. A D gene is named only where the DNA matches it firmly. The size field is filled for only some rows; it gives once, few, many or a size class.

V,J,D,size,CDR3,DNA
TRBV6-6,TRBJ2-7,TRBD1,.,CASSFDRGRTYEQYF,TGTGCCAGCAGTTTCGACAGGGGCCGAACCTACGAGCAGTACTTC
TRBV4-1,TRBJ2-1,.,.,CASSQDFPNEQFF,TGCGCCAGCAGCCAAGATTTCCCGAATGAGCAGTTCTTC
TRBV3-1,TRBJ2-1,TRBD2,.,CASRRLAGGGPYNEQFF,TGTGCCAGCAGACGACTAGCGGGGGGTGGCCCCTACAATGAGCAGTTCTTC
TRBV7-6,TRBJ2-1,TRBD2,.,CASSLVWGASGNNEQFF,TGTGCCAGCAGCTTAGTTTGGGGGGCTAGCGGGAACAATGAGCAGTTCTTC
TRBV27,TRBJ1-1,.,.,CASSPTGLHTEAFF,TGTGCCAGCAGTCCGACCGGGCTCCACACTGAAGCTTTCTTT
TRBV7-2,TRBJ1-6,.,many,CASSLRGTYNSPLHF,TGTGCCAGCAGCTTACGGGGAACCTATAATTCACCCCTCCACTTT
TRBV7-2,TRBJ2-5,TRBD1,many,CASSLADRGGLETQYF,TGTGCCAGCAGCTTGGCGGACAGGGGCGGTTTAGAGACCCAGTACTTC
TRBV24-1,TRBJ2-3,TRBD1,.,CATSAWTGGDTQYF,TGTGCCACCAGTGCCTGGACAGGGGGGGATACGCAGTATTTT
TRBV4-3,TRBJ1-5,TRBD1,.,CASSPDDRARQPQHF,TGCGCCAGCAGCCCGGATGACAGGGCCAGGCAGCCCCAGCATTTT
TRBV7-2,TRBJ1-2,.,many,CASSSRGGVPLNYGYTF,TGTGCCAGCAGCTCCCGGGGAGGTGTGCCGCTTAACTATGGCTACACCTTC
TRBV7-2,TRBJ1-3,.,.,CASRGGSGNTIYF,TGTGCCAGCAGAGGCGGCTCTGGAAACACCATATATTTT
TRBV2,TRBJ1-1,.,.,CASSVMGGDTEAFF,TGTGCCAGCAGTGTTATGGGGGGAGACACTGAAGCTTTCTTT
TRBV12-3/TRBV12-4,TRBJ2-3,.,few,CASNTGRRGTDTQYF,TGTGCCAGCAACACGGGCCGAAGAGGCACAGATACGCAGTATTTT
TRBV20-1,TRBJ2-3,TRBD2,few,CSARRGTAGGPDTQYF,TGCAGTGCTAGGAGGGGGACTGCGGGAGGGCCGGATACGCAGTATTTT
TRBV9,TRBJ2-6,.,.,CASSPRGHRSSGANVLTF,TGTGCCAGCAGCCCCCGGGGGCACAGGAGCTCTGGGGCCAACGTCCTGACTTTC
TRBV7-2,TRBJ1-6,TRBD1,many,CASSFKRQGATYNSPLHF,TGTGCCAGCAGTTTTAAGAGACAGGGGGCCACCTATAATTCACCCCTCCACTTT
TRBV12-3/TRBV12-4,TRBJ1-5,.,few,CASSFAGGSNQPQHF,TGTGCCAGCAGTTTTGCGGGAGGAAGCAATCAGCCCCAGCATTTT
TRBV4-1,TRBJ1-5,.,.,CASSTGRDNQPQHF,TGCGCCAGCAGCACGGGACGGGACAATCAGCCCCAGCATTTT
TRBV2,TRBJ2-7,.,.,CASRGDPSGEQYF,TGTGCCAGCAGGGGGGACCCCAGTGGGGAGCAGTACTTC
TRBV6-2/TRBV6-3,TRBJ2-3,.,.,CASSRGPDTQYF,TGTGCCAGCAGCCGGGGCCCAGATACGCAGTATTTT
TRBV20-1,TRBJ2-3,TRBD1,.,CSANPGQGTDTQYF,TGCAGTGCAAATCCGGGACAGGGCACAGATACGCAGTATTTT
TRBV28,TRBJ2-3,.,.,CASRLAGPGSTDTQYF,TGTGCCAGCAGATTAGCCGGGCCAGGGAGCACAGATACGCAGTATTTT
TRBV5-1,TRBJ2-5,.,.,CASRLDGFQETQYF,TGCGCCAGCAGATTGGATGGTTTCCAAGAGACCCAGTACTTC
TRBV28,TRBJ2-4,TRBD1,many,CASSDLGTGVADIQYF,TGTGCCAGCAGCGACTTGGGAACAGGGGTGGCGGACATTCAGTACTTC
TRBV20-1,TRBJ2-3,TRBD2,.,CSARGLTSGSTADTQYF,TGCAGTGCGAGGGGTCTGACTAGCGGGAGTACGGCAGATACGCAGTATTTT
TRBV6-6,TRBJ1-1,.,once,CASRDEQGSSMNTEAFF,TGTGCCAGCAGGGACGAGCAGGGCTCTTCCATGAACACTGAAGCTTTCTTT
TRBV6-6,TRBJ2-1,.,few,CASSGDPGRPADPYNEQFF,TGTGCCAGCAGTGGAGATCCCGGCAGACCCGCGGACCCCTACAATGAGCAGTTCTTC
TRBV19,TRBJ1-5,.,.,CASSSGGLINQPQHF,TGTGCCAGTAGCTCCGGGGGGTTGATAAATCAGCCCCAGCATTTT
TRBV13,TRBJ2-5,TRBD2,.,CASSFTGLPLKETQYF,TGTGCCAGCAGCTTCACGGGACTACCGTTGAAAGAGACCCAGTACTTC
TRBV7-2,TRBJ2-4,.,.,CASSSAVTGFSAKNIQYF,TGTGCCAGCAGCTCGGCGGTTACAGGGTTTTCGGCCAAAAACATTCAGTACTTC
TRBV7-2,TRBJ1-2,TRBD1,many,CASSFADRDYGYTF,TGTGCCAGCAGCTTCGCGGACAGGGACTATGGCTACACCTTC
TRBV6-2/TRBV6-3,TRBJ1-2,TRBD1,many,CASSYPDRPNYGYTF,TGTGCCAGCAGTTACCCGGACAGGCCTAACTATGGCTACACCTTC
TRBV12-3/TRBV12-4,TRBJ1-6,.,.,CASSFGNDSPLHF,TGTGCCAGCAGTTTCGGGAACGATTCACCCCTCCACTTT
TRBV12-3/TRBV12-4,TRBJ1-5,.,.,CASRRQSNQPQHF,TGTGCCAGCAGGAGACAGAGCAATCAGCCCCAGCATTTT
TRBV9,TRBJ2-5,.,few,CASSVAPQAETQYF,TGTGCCAGCAGCGTAGCGCCCCAAGCGGAGACCCAGTACTTC
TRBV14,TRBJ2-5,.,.,CASSQAGRGSGETQYF,TGTGCCAGCAGCCAAGCCGGGAGAGGGTCGGGAGAGACCCAGTACTTC
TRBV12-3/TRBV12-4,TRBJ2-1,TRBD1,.,CASSLGGTGDNEQFF,TGTGCCAGCAGTTTGGGGGGGACAGGGGATAATGAGCAGTTCTTC
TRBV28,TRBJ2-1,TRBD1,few,CASSRDRGQGNEQFF,TGTGCCAGCAGCCGGGATCGGGGACAGGGAAATGAGCAGTTCTTC
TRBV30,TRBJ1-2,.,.,CAYGRMAGYTF,TGTGCCTACGGAAGAATGGCTGGCTACACCTTC
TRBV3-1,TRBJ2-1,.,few,CASSQVRDEQFF,TGTGCCAGCAGCCAAGTCCGGGATGAGCAGTTCTTC
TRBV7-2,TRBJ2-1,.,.,CASSLRRNSNNEQFF,TGTGCCAGCAGCTTAAGAAGGAACAGCAACAATGAGCAGTTCTTC
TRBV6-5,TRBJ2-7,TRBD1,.,CASRYLGQSSYEQYF,TGTGCCAGCAGATACTTGGGACAGTCTTCCTACGAGCAGTACTTC
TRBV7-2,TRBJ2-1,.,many,CASSLEAIPINEQFF,TGTGCCAGCAGCTTAGAGGCGATCCCGATAAATGAGCAGTTCTTC
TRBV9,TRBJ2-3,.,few,CASSGGPDTQYF,TGTGCCAGCAGTGGGGGCCCAGATACGCAGTATTTT
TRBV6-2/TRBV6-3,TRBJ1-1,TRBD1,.,CASSGGQGVLRAFF,TGTGCCAGCAGTGGGGGACAGGGTGTACTAAGAGCTTTCTTT
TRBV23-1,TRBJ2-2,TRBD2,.,CASSQIRGAGELFF,TGCGCCAGCAGTCAAATACGGGGGGCCGGGGAGCTGTTTTTT
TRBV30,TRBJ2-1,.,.,CAWSPGLSSYNEQFF,TGTGCCTGGAGCCCGGGACTGAGCTCCTACAATGAGCAGTTCTTC
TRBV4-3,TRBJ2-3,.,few,CASSQAVVGVDTQYF,TGCGCCAGCAGCCAAGCGGTTGTAGGAGTAGATACGCAGTATTTT
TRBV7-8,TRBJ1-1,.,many,CASSWEQGNTEAFF,TGTGCCAGCAGCTGGGAACAGGGCAACACTGAAGCTTTCTTT
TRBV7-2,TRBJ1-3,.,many,CASSPPNGGGNSGNTIYF,TGTGCCAGCAGCCCCCCCAACGGGGGTGGGAACTCTGGAAACACCATATATTTT
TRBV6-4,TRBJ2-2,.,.,CASSEYRTGELFF,TGTGCCAGCAGTGAATATAGGACCGGGGAGCTGTTTTTT
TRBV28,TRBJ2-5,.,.,CASSLIRGGQETQYF,TGTGCCAGCAGTTTAATTCGCGGAGGACAAGAGACCCAGTACTTC
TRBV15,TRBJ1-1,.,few,CATSRGIILSTEAFF,TGTGCCACCAGCAGGGGTATCATCTTATCGACTGAAGCTTTCTTT
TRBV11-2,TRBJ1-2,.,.,CASSRRQDYGYTF,TGTGCCAGCAGTCGTAGACAAGACTATGGCTACACCTTC